The 2 T cell receptor beta chains in this list originate from one sample, sequenced in a study of OX40 agonist ivuxolimab in advanced cancers. Sequencing used immunoSEQ multiplex PCR; TCRdb keeps in-frame clones, though not all of them. The sample holds 65,000 to 90,000 clones, more than 70% seen once. The source was CD4+ or CD8+ T cells sorted from blood, collected in a trial of the OX40 agonist ivuxolimab. The receptors come from an adult with an advanced solid tumor such as melanoma, head and neck, liver or kidney cancer.

The chain recombines TRBV7-2 with TRBJ2-3, with no clear D. CDR3 length: 12 residues. V gave up 5 bases and J gave up 5 bases, with 8 bases separating them. CDR1 and CDR2 (germline): SGHTA, FQGNSA. The CDR3, as DNA: TGTGCCAGCAGCCCGAGTGGAGATACGCAGTATTTT. Protein sequence: CASSPSGDTQYF.

The CDR3 here is CASSPGSSTTGELFF. The CDR3 nucleotides are TGCGCCAGCAGCCCAGGGAGTTCTACCACCGGGGAGCTGTTTTTT. V is TRBV5-1 and J is TRBJ2-2; either TRBD1 or TRBD2 may fit D (5 bases each). V gave up 4 bases and J gave up 4 bases, with 14 bases separating them. Germline lookup yields CDR1 SGHRS and CDR2 YFSETQ. This CDR3 is 15 amino acids long.